Following are 22 T cell receptor beta chains from one sample sequenced in a study of T cell repertoires in cytomegalovirus infection. TCRdb passed the reads through MiXCR, listing each CDR3 protein once. The sample lists around 500,000 distinct CDR3 sequences; approximately 40% were seen once. Antigens for these TCRs are unknown. The sequenced sample was cultured PBMCs, obtained from culture after CMV antigen stimulation. Every receptor here comes from a human donor in good health (CMV status not recorded). Some clones in this sample may be carry-over from other donors' samples.

This clonotype was found a few times. The V call is TRBV6-1, the J call TRBJ1-1; D is undetermined. The CDR3 runs to 16 residues. Germline V gene lookup returns CDR1 MNHNS and CDR2 SASEGT. Trimming cost V 1 base and J 0 bases, with 12 bases left between them. The chain's CDR3 is CASSEGRGYMNTEAFF. CDR3 DNA sequence: TGTGCCAGCAGTGAAGGGCGGGGATACATGAACACTGAAGCTTTCTTT.

This rearrangement joins TRBV6-1 to TRBJ2-5; D not resolved. The germline CDR1 and CDR2 sequences are MNHNS and SASEGT. The CDR3 is 13 amino acids. Deletions cut 3 bases from V and 2 bases from J, with 7 bases between. The CDR3 DNA sequence: TGTGCCAGCAGTGATACACTTCAAGAGACCCAGTACTTC. Its protein is CASSDTLQETQYF.

This chain connects TRBV12-3 or TRBV12-4 to TRBJ1-6; possibly TRBD1 for D (5 bases). V dropped 6 bases and J dropped 6 bases, with 18 bases sitting between them. The CDR3 has 16 residues. The chain's CDR3 is CASSAGRGRSNSPLHF. CDR3 coding DNA: TGTGCCAGCAGCGCCGGGCGGGGACGGAGTAATTCACCCCTCCACTTT.

In this sample, this clonotype turned up a few times. The chain employs TRBV11-2 and TRBJ2-1; 7 positions match TRBD2. The CDR3 extends over 16 amino acids. The junction had 11 bases not matched to a gene; V was cut back by 7 bases and J by 2 bases. Per the germline V gene, CDR1 is SGHAT and CDR2 is FQNNGV. Here the CDR3 DNA reads TGTGCCAGCACGGGGCTAGCGGAACACACCTACAATGAGCAGTTCTTC. The encoded protein is CASTGLAEHTYNEQFF.

The chain uses TRBV7-8 and TRBJ2-7; D possibly uses TRBD1 or TRBD2 (5 bases each). The V and J ends lost 5 bases and 2 bases respectively, with 13 bases between them. This CDR3 spans 14 amino acids. Germline assignment: CDR1 SGHVS and CDR2 FQNEAQ. This CDR3 is CASSGWDVPYEQYF. CDR3 in DNA: TGTGCCAGCAGCGGATGGGACGTACCCTACGAGCAGTACTTC.

The chain uses TRBV7-2 and TRBJ2-1; D remains ambiguous. From germline, CDR1 is SGHTA and CDR2 FQGNSA. The length of the CDR3 is 12 residues. Deletions cut 5 bases from V and 8 bases from J, with 10 bases between. This CDR3 reads CASSHGADEQFF. The DNA of the CDR3 is TGTGCCAGCAGCCACGGCGCCGATGAGCAGTTCTTC.

Only a few counts were recorded for this clonotype. The rearrangement joins TRBV7-8 to TRBJ1-5, with a possible D match to TRBD1 (6 bases). The V gene lost 3 bases and the J gene lost 5 bases, with 17 bases spanning the gap. CDR1 and CDR2 (germline): SGHVS, FQNEAQ. The CDR3 is made up of 16 amino acids. The CDR3 loop is CASSLERWGLDQPQHF. In DNA form, the CDR3 reads TGTGCCAGCAGCTTGGAAAGATGGGGGCTAGATCAGCCCCAGCATTTT.

The chain uses TRBV4-2 and TRBJ1-2; D is unresolved. V was clipped by 4 bases and J by 0 bases, with 12 bases between them. The CDR3 length is 15 residues. Germline CDR1 and CDR2: LGHNA and YNFKEQ. The CDR3, as DNA: TGTGCCAGCAGCCGCAATACAGCATCTAACTATGGCTACACCTTC. Its protein is CASSRNTASNYGYTF.

In its sample, this clonotype was seen a few times. CDR3 coding DNA: TGTGCCAGCAGAACTTTAGGGGAGGATACGCAGTATTTT. This sequence encodes CASRTLGEDTQYF. The V gene is TRBV12-3 or TRBV12-4, the J gene TRBJ2-3; possibly TRBD1 or TRBD2 for D (5 bases each). The CDR3 sequence is 13 residues long. V was clipped by 6 bases and J by 6 bases, with 13 bases between them.

V is TRBV20-1 and J is TRBJ1-5; D might be TRBD1 (5 bases). The CDR3 has 14 residues. V was pared by 5 bases and J by 3 bases, with 14 bases between. The germline gives CDR1 DFQATT, CDR2 SNEGSKA (reference sequence). CDR3 loop: CSAPFSGPNQPQHF. The CDR3 DNA reads TGCAGTGCTCCCTTTTCAGGGCCCAATCAGCCCCAGCATTTT.

This clonotype was seen only once. The J gene is TRBJ2-1, the V gene TRBV5-5; no clear D. Germline V gives CDR1 SGHKS, CDR2 YYEKEE (reference sequence). Trimming took off 2 bases at V and 0 bases at J, with 9 bases between the two ends. This CDR3 region has 15 residues. This CDR3 reads CASSLWRNSYNEQFF. The CDR3 nucleotides read TGTGCCAGCAGCTTATGGCGGAACTCCTACAATGAGCAGTTCTTC.

Only a few counts were recorded for this clonotype. V and J are TRBV7-6 and TRBJ2-1, with D possibly being TRBD2 (6 bases). The CDR3 sequence is 13 residues long. In germline, CDR1 is SGHVS, CDR2 FNYEAQ. Trimming removed 5 bases from V and 10 bases from J, with 15 bases in between. The CDR3 region has the DNA TGTGCCAGCAGCCCGCGGAGGGGATTCGAGCAGTTCTTC. Translated: CASSPRRGFEQFF.

The chain recombines TRBV12-3 or TRBV12-4 with TRBJ2-7, with TRBD2 matching 8 bases. The CDR3 totals 15 residues. J lost 2 bases, V lost 6 bases, and 9 bases had no gene match. This CDR3 is CASSLSGGGAYEQYF. The CDR3 nucleotides are TGTGCCAGCAGCTTATCGGGGGGGGGGGCCTACGAGCAGTACTTC.

This rearrangement joins TRBV19 to TRBJ2-3; tentatively, D is TRBD1 (5 bases). This CDR3 comprises 14 residues. Germline V lookup: CDR1 LNHDA, CDR2 SQIVND (reference sequence). With 5 bases removed from V and 6 bases from J, the gap between germline ends came to 15 bases. CDR3 amino acids: CASSLSKGQDTQYF. The CDR3 DNA is TGTGCCAGTAGTCTGTCGAAGGGGCAGGATACGCAGTATTTT.

This clonotype was seen more than once but under ten times. This chain joins TRBV5-4 and TRBJ2-3; 9 bases are shared with TRBD2. Per germline, CDR1 SGHNT and CDR2 YYREEE (reference sequence). V shed 3 bases, J shed 3 bases, and the junction held 5 bases outside the gene matches. CDR3 size: 15 residues. The CDR3, as DNA: TGTGCCAGCAGCTGGCGGGGGGGGAGTACAGATACGCAGTATTTT. Translation gives CASSWRGGSTDTQYF.

V and J are TRBV20-1 and TRBJ1-5; 7 bases align to TRBD1. Trimming cost V 4 bases and J 1 base; bases outside gene matches: 13. From germline, CDR1 is DFQATT and CDR2 SNEGSKA (reference sequence). The CDR3 is 17 residues long. CDR3 protein: CSAKRQGTIPSNQPQHF. CDR3 bases: TGCAGTGCTAAACGACAGGGCACAATACCCAGCAATCAGCCCCAGCATTTT.

This clonotype has a count of ten or more. The rearrangement uses TRBV5-4 and TRBJ2-2; no reliable D call. Germline V gene lookup returns CDR1 SGHNT and CDR2 YYREEE (reference sequence). CDR3 length equals 17 residues. Trimming cost V 0 bases and J 2 bases, with 14 bases left between them. CDR3 bases: TGTGCCAGCAGCTTGGAGGCCGACATTATTAACACCGGGGAGCTGTTTTTT. Protein product: CASSLEADIINTGELFF.

The chain employs TRBV20-1 and TRBJ1-6; 7 bases are shared with TRBD1. Germline-derived CDR1 and CDR2 are DFQATT and SNEGSKA (reference sequence). CDR3 length equals 16 residues. With V trimmed by 5 bases and J by 8 bases, 15 bases remained unmatched. As DNA, the CDR3 is TGCAGTGCTGCCTCGTGGGTGGGCAGGGGGTATTCACCCCTCCACTTT. Translating it yields CSAASWVGRGYSPLHF.

The gene calls are TRBV6-2 or TRBV6-3 and TRBJ1-1, with D possibly being TRBD1 (5 bases). The germline V and J ends were trimmed by 0 bases and 5 bases, with 19 bases remaining between them. The CDR3 sequence is 17 residues long. The V gene's germline CDR1 is MNHEY and CDR2 SVGEGT. CDR3 DNA: TGTGCCAGCAGTTACTCTTTATGGGGGACTTCGGGGACTGAAGCTTTCTTT. Encoded protein: CASSYSLWGTSGTEAFF.

The V gene is TRBV3-1, the J gene TRBJ2-3, with 10 nucleotides matching TRBD1. The CDR3 has 16 residues. Losses at the gene ends were 0 bases for V and 1 base for J; bases not matched to a gene: 1. The germline V gene has CDR1 LGHDT and CDR2 YNNKEL (reference sequence). In DNA form, the CDR3 reads TGTGCCAGCAGCCAAGACGGACAGGGGGGCACAGATACGCAGTATTTT. Protein product: CASSQDGQGGTDTQYF.

This sequence joins TRBV7-2 and TRBJ2-3; tentatively, D is TRBD2 (6 bases). CDR1 is SGHTA, CDR2 FQGNSA, per germline. The length of the CDR3 is 17 residues. V was cut by 5 bases and J by 5 bases, with 23 bases left in between. The CDR3 DNA is TGTGCCAGCAGCCCCCGCCCCCGTCTGGCGGGGTTAGATACGCAGTATTTT. Translation gives CASSPRPRLAGLDTQYF.

This chain uses TRBV12-3 or TRBV12-4 with TRBJ1-1; D is unresolved. Trimming cost V 7 bases and J 6 bases, with 9 bases left between them. This CDR3 spans 11 amino acids. For the CDR3, the DNA is TGTGCCAGCAAGGAGACATCTGAAGCTTTCTTT. It specifies CASKETSEAFF.